The T cell receptor beta chain described here comes from a study of blood T cell repertoires in COVID-19. Study-level background: There were acute and convalescent COVID-19 samples, and they came from the United States, Italy and Spain.

This CDR3 comprises 14 residues. Deletions cut 6 bases from V and 0 bases from J, with 9 bases between. Germline V gene sequence: CDR1 MNHEY, CDR2 SVGAGI. As originally analysed: Reference gene primers were amplified, and this amplification served to estimate nucleated cell counts. Measured with immunoSEQ multiplex PCR; TCRdb has only the in-frame clones, and not every one. V and J calls and clone size are copied from that table; D and trimming were computed from the DNA. Counted here are approximately 210,000 clones, approximately 79% occurring once; the ten biggest clones make up roughly 5%. The TCR sequence derives from a human donor in a cohort sampled during active COVID-19. V is TRBV6-5 and J is TRBJ1-5; possible D gene TRBD1, 5 bases. Sequenced material: peripheral blood. CDR3 protein: CASRPDSSNQPQHF. As DNA, the CDR3 is TGTGCCAGCAGACCCGACAGTAGCAATCAGCCCCAGCATTTT.